These 27 T cell receptor beta chains originate from one sample sequenced in a study of OX40 agonist ivuxolimab in advanced cancers. Method: immunoSEQ multiplex PCR; TCRdb's copy keeps in-frame clones and lacks some. The repertoire has tens of thousands of clones, around 80% of them found once; the top ten carry approximately 1.9%. This specimen consisted of CD4+ or CD8+ T cells sorted from blood, obtained in a trial of the OX40 agonist ivuxolimab. These receptors came from an adult with an advanced solid tumor such as melanoma, head and neck, liver or kidney cancer.

V and J are TRBV2 and TRBJ1-3; the D is unclear. Trimming cost V 0 bases and J 0 bases, with 6 bases left between them. Germline-derived CDR1 and CDR2 are SNHLY and FYNNEI. The CDR3 sequence is 15 residues long. CDR3 nucleotides: TGTGCCAGCAGTGAAGCGCGTACCTCTGGAAACACCATATATTTT. This translates into CASSEARTSGNTIYF.

This clone was seen only a few times. The chain recombines TRBV2 with TRBJ1-6; D is unclear. Germline CDR1 and CDR2: SNHLY and FYNNEI. V was shortened by 4 bases and J by 9 bases, with 10 bases between the two germline ends. The CDR3 totals 13 residues. CDR3 DNA: TGTGCCAGCAGTGTAGGAGGAGTTTCACCCCTCCACTTT. This gives the protein CASSVGGVSPLHF.

The chain joins TRBV7-7 to TRBJ2-5; 10 positions match TRBD1. V shed 6 bases, J shed 2 bases, and the junction held 6 bases outside the gene matches. The germline V gene has CDR1 SSHAT and CDR2 FNYEAQ (reference sequence). This CDR3 is built from 15 residues. The CDR3 is CASSRRTGGQETQYF. CDR3 bases: TGTGCCAGCAGTCGTAGGACAGGGGGACAAGAGACCCAGTACTTC.

This rearrangement joins TRBV6-5 to TRBJ2-7; D is perhaps TRBD1 (5 bases). CDR3 size: 13 residues. Germline V gene data show CDR1 as MNHEY and CDR2 as SVGAGI. Trimming shortened V by 2 bases and J by 2 bases, and 7 bases separated the two germline ends. The CDR3 loop is CASSYNRTYEQYF. For the CDR3, the DNA is TGTGCCAGCAGTTACAACAGGACCTACGAGCAGTACTTC.

The chain's CDR3 is CASSSRQGLGETQYF. CDR3 nucleotide sequence: TGTGCCAGCAGCTCACGACAGGGCTTAGGGGAGACCCAGTACTTC. The V gene is TRBV9, the J gene TRBJ2-5, with TRBD1 identical over 7 bases. V dropped 4 bases and J dropped 5; count of bases not matched to a gene: 11. Germline V gene lookup returns CDR1 SGDLS and CDR2 YYNGEE. This CDR3 spans 15 amino acids.

The chain has TRBV11-2 and TRBJ1-6; 7 bases are shared with TRBD1. V lost 5 bases to trimming and J lost 10 bases; unmatched junction nucleotides: 5. The CDR3 covers 13 residues. Germline V gene lookup returns CDR1 SGHAT and CDR2 FQNNGV. CDR3 residues: CASSPTGFSPLHF. The CDR3, as DNA: TGTGCCAGCAGCCCGACAGGGTTCTCACCCCTCCACTTT.

V usage is TRBV5-1 and J usage is TRBJ2-3; D might be TRBD1 or TRBD2, each matching 5 bases. Germline V lookup: CDR1 SGHRS, CDR2 YFSETQ. Trimming removed 0 bases at V and 0 bases at J, with 11 bases between. This CDR3 is built from 16 residues. The CDR3 spells CASSLDGATSTDTQYF. The CDR3 DNA sequence: TGCGCCAGCAGCTTGGACGGGGCCACTAGCACAGATACGCAGTATTTT.

The rearrangement links TRBV6-1 to TRBJ1-2; 7 nucleotides line up with TRBD1. The CDR3 is 14 amino acids. Per germline, CDR1 MNHNS and CDR2 SASEGT. J gave up 3 bases and V 4 bases, and 5 bases lay outside the gene matches. DNA of the CDR3: TGTGCCAGCAGTGTCCGACAGGGAGACTATGGCTACACCTTC. As protein: CASSVRQGDYGYTF.

V and J are TRBV7-2 and TRBJ2-7; 8 bases are shared with TRBD1. Germline CDR1 and CDR2: SGHTA and FQGNSA. The CDR3 extends over 15 amino acids. V was pared by 3 bases and J by 2 bases, with 6 bases of the junction left unmatched. The CDR3, as DNA: TGTGCCAGCAGCTTCGGACAGGGTGGGACCTACGAGCAGTACTTC. The encoded protein is CASSFGQGGTYEQYF.

This chain links TRBV5-1 with TRBJ2-7; 8 nucleotides agree with TRBD1. The CDR3 contains 14 residues. Germline V CDR1 and CDR2: SGHRS, YFSETQ. Trimming at V came to 4 bases and at J to 0 bases, leaving 3 bases not matched to a gene. CDR3 in amino acids: CASSLGQGSYEQYF. In DNA form, the CDR3 reads TGCGCCAGCAGCCTTGGACAGGGCTCCTACGAGCAGTACTTC.

The CDR3: CASSFMGGAGVVDTQYF. The CDR3 DNA follows: TGTGCCAGCAGTTTTATGGGGGGCGCCGGTGTAGTAGATACGCAGTATTTT. J is TRBJ2-3 and V is TRBV28; D may match TRBD1 or TRBD2 (6 bases each). The CDR3 length is 17 residues. Trimming stripped 3 bases from V and 5 bases from J, with 21 bases between. CDR1 MDHEN and CDR2 SYDVKM come from the germline V gene. Variable domain in full (rest from reference TRBV28 and TRBJ2-3): DVKVTQSSRYLVKRTGEKVFLECVQDMDHENMFWYRQDPGLGLRLIYFSYDVKMKEKGDIPEGYSVSREKKERFSLILESASTNQTSMYLCASSFMGGAGVVDTQYFGPGTRLTVL.

CDR3 amino acids: CASSVVSRARWNEQFF. For the CDR3, the DNA is TGTGCCAGCAGCGTAGTCTCGCGGGCTCGTTGGAATGAGCAGTTCTTC. The chain joins TRBV9 to TRBJ2-1, with a possible D match to TRBD2 (5 bases). This CDR3 has 16 residues. Germline lookup yields CDR1 SGDLS and CDR2 YYNGEE. V was trimmed by 0 bases and J by 7 bases, leaving 17 bases between them.

The J gene is TRBJ2-7, the V gene TRBV29-1; no firm D call. CDR3 length equals 11 residues. Per germline, CDR1 SQVTM and CDR2 ANQGSEA. V was trimmed by 5 bases and J by 2 bases, leaving 7 bases between them. The CDR3 DNA sequence: TGCAGCGTTTCGGTAGCCTACGAGCAGTACTTC. It encodes CSVSVAYEQYF.

The gene calls are TRBV20-1 and TRBJ1-2, with D possibly TRBD1 on 6 matching bases. The V gene's germline CDR1 is DFQATT and CDR2 SNEGSKA (reference sequence). The CDR3 loop spans 11 amino acids. V lost 8 bases to trimming and J lost 4 bases, with 11 bases between them. CDR3 in DNA: TGCAGTTGCGGGGGGCCCTATGGCTACACCTTC. This gives the protein CSCGGPYGYTF.

The chain joins TRBV6-1 to TRBJ1-1; 8 bases align to TRBD1. Germline CDR1 MNHNS, CDR2 SASEGT. V lost 4 bases and J lost 5; bases outside the gene matches: 12. This CDR3 is built from 16 residues. The chain's CDR3 is CASSARQGAPETEAFF. CDR3 bases: TGTGCCAGCAGTGCGAGGCAGGGGGCGCCGGAGACTGAAGCTTTCTTT.

The chain links TRBV6-5 to TRBJ1-2, with D maybe TRBD1 (5 bases). The V and J ends lost 6 bases and 4 bases respectively, with 18 bases between them. The CDR3 runs to 15 residues. Germline CDR1 is MNHEY and CDR2 is SVGAGI. For the CDR3, the DNA is TGTGCCAGCAGGGTGGGGACTACGACAGCCTATGGCTACACCTTC. Translated, it gives CASRVGTTTAYGYTF.

The gene calls are TRBV7-2 and TRBJ2-3; D ambiguous. Germline V lookup: CDR1 SGHTA, CDR2 FQGNSA. This CDR3 region has 14 residues. Trimming cost V 4 bases and J 1 base, with 9 bases left between them. The CDR3 loop is CASSSRPGTDTQYF. CDR3 DNA sequence: TGTGCCAGCAGCTCCCGGCCAGGCACAGATACGCAGTATTTT.

The V call is TRBV10-3, the J call TRBJ1-6; D is unresolved. Germline CDR1 is ENHRY and CDR2 is SYGVKD. The V gene lost 8 bases and the J gene lost 5 bases, with 16 bases spanning the gap. The CDR3 is made up of 15 amino acids. Written as DNA, the CDR3 is TGTGCCATCCGACGTGGGATTGGGGATAATTCACCCCTCCACTTT. It translates to CAIRRGIGDNSPLHF.

The sample holds a few counts of this clone. The J gene is TRBJ2-3, the V gene TRBV19; D remains ambiguous. The CDR3 length is 14 residues. The germline V gene has CDR1 LNHDA and CDR2 SQIVND (reference sequence). V shed 3 bases and J shed 2 bases, with 9 bases lying between them. CDR3 region: CASSIMVNTDTQYF. The CDR3 DNA follows: TGTGCCAGTAGTATTATGGTCAACACAGATACGCAGTATTTT.

CDR3 nucleotides: TGTGCCAGCAGTTGGACAGGGGGCACTGGCTACACCTTC. Its protein product is CASSWTGGTGYTF. J is TRBJ1-2 and V is TRBV27, with 11 bases lining up with TRBD1. The CDR3 sequence is 13 residues long. Germline V lookup: CDR1 MNHEY, CDR2 SMNVEV (reference sequence). The trim removed 4 bases at V and 7 bases at J, leaving 2 bases unmatched.

The V gene is TRBV2, the J gene TRBJ2-4; D is unclear. From germline, CDR1 is SNHLY and CDR2 FYNNEI. The ends were cut back, 5 bases at V and 6 bases at J, with 17 bases in the middle. The length of the CDR3 is 15 residues. CDR3 sequence: CASSLGPERGNIQYF. The CDR3 coding sequence is TGTGCCAGCAGTCTCGGACCCGAAAGAGGAAACATTCAGTACTTC. The complete variable domain, with remaining parts taken from reference TRBV2 and TRBJ2-4, reads EPEVTQTPSHQVTQMGQEVILRCVPISNHLYFYWYRQILGQKVEFLVSFYNNEISEKSEIFDDQFSVERPDGSNFTLKIRSTKLEDSAMYFCASSLGPERGNIQYFGAGTRLSVL.

This clone was detected once. The CDR3 reads CASTDRVASTEAFF. In DNA form, the CDR3 reads TGTGCCAGCACAGACAGGGTTGCGAGCACTGAAGCTTTCTTT. The chain is built from TRBV6-5 and TRBJ1-1; TRBD1 aligns across 7 bases. The germline CDR1 and CDR2 sequences are MNHEY and SVGAGI. V dropped 7 bases and J dropped 4; count of bases not matched to a gene: 9. The CDR3 sequence is 14 residues long.

The chain recombines TRBV19 with TRBJ1-6; TRBD1 agrees at 9 bases. J was trimmed by 9 bases and V by 9 bases; bases with no gene match: 9. The CDR3 totals 14 residues. In germline, CDR1 is LNHDA, CDR2 SQIVND (reference sequence). CDR3 residues: CASSLGQGRSPLHF. As DNA, the CDR3 is TGTGCCAGCTCTTTGGGACAGGGCCGTTCACCCCTCCACTTT.

V gene TRBV6-6 combines with J gene TRBJ1-1, with 9 bases identical to TRBD1. This CDR3 is built from 16 residues. The V and J ends lost 2 bases and 1 base, in that order; junction bases with no gene match: 5. Germline V lookup: CDR1 MNHNY, CDR2 SVGAGI (reference sequence). The CDR3: CASSYGGTGKNTEAFF. The CDR3 DNA follows: TGTGCCAGCAGTTACGGGGGGACAGGGAAGAACACTGAAGCTTTCTTT.

This clone was observed a single time. The V and J genes are TRBV10-3 and TRBJ1-2, with D maybe TRBD1 (6 bases). The germline V gene has CDR1 ENHRY and CDR2 SYGVKD. The CDR3 contains 13 residues. V lost 8 bases and J 5 bases, leaving 15 bases between the germline ends. The CDR3, as DNA: TGTGCCATCGGTAAGGGGGACGGTTATGGCTACACCTTC. Translated, it gives CAIGKGDGYGYTF.

CDR3 nucleotide sequence: TGCAGCGTCTTACCTGGGTATAATGAAAAACTGTTTTTT. Translating gives CSVLPGYNEKLFF. The chain joins TRBV29-1 to TRBJ1-4; D remains ambiguous. The ends were cut back, 6 bases at V and 4 bases at J, with 12 bases in the middle. Germline CDR1 SQVTM, CDR2 ANQGSEA. The CDR3 runs to 13 residues. Variable domain in full (rest from reference TRBV29-1 and TRBJ1-4): SAVISQKPSRDICQRGTSLTIQCQVDSQVTMMFWYRQQPGQSLTLIATANQGSEATYESGFVIDKFPISRPNLTFSTLTVSNMSPEDSSIYLCSVLPGYNEKLFFGSGTQLSVL.

In this sample, this clone turned up once. For the CDR3, the DNA is TGTGCCAGCAGCCCTCGGGACAGAGAAGAGACCCAGTACTTC. Protein sequence: CASSPRDREETQYF. The chain has TRBV9 and TRBJ2-5, with 7 bases fitting TRBD1. Losses at the gene ends were 4 bases for V and 3 bases for J; bases not matched to a gene: 6. Germline V gives CDR1 SGDLS, CDR2 YYNGEE. The CDR3 spans 14 residues.